The table lists the clone carrying this T cell receptor beta chain with many counts. Its antigen is not identified. V lost 2 bases, J lost 5 bases, and 15 bases lay in between. This CDR3 has 16 residues. The V gene's germline CDR1 is MNHEY and CDR2 SMNVEV (reference sequence). Authors of the study amplified TCR beta CDR3 regions from RNA transcripts. Using the HTBI primer set, a first-round RT-PCR was run on the TCR CDR3. TCRdb redid the calling of the multiplex PCR reads with MiXCR, one entry per CDR3 protein. The sample comprises over 150,000 distinct CDR3 sequences, less than 20% of which are singletons, and more than 50% rests with the top ten. This specimen comes from a study of T cells in Graves' hyperthyroidism and ophthalmopathy. Regarding the study as a whole: A model of 13 V-J features distinguished ophthalmopathy from stable hyperthyroidism. Blood also showed most of the thyroid clonotypes that were expanded above 0.001.

Hyperthyroidism, newly diagnosed and lasting under 2 months, affected patients aged 18 to 65. Patients having uncontrolled infection, another autoimmune disease, pregnancy or lactation were not included. This sequence joins TRBV27 and TRBJ1-4, with D possibly matching TRBD1 (6 bases). The material sequenced was blood. The TCR was taken from a woman between 45 and 60 years old with Graves' hyperthyroidism. The CDR3 coding sequence is TGTGCCAGCAGTTTAAAGGCTGGGGGGCGGAATGAAAAACTGTTTTTT. It encodes CASSLKAGGRNEKLFF.